This T cell receptor (beta chain) was profiled in a study of cytomegalovirus exposure and HLA in healthy donors. General observations from the study: Analysis performed later found roughly 18,000 TCR beta sequences associated with HLA alleles at 0.05 false discovery rate. Later on, analysis showed that most CMV-associated TCR beta chains appeared to be HLA-restricted.

The CDR3 is 14 residues long. The J segment lost 6 bases and the V segment lost 6 bases, leaving 5 bases of the junction unmatched. Looked up from germline, CDR1 is MNHEY and CDR2 is SVGAGI. With 60 Vbeta and 13 Jbeta primers, the PCR was carried out. The repertoire was sequenced with immunoSEQ multiplex PCR; TCRdb's copy has only in-frame clones and lacks some. The sample consists of 100,000 to 150,000 clones, roughly 83% of them appearing once. With regard to this clone: The antigen is not known.

This chain connects TRBV6-5 to TRBJ1-4, with 9 bases aligning to TRBD1. The clonotype was recovered from a middle-aged man in good health and CMV-seronegative. The sequenced sample was PBMCs. The CDR3 coding sequence is TGTGCCAGCAGCGGACAGGGGCTAGATGAAAAACTGTTTTTT. Its protein is CASSGQGLDEKLFF.